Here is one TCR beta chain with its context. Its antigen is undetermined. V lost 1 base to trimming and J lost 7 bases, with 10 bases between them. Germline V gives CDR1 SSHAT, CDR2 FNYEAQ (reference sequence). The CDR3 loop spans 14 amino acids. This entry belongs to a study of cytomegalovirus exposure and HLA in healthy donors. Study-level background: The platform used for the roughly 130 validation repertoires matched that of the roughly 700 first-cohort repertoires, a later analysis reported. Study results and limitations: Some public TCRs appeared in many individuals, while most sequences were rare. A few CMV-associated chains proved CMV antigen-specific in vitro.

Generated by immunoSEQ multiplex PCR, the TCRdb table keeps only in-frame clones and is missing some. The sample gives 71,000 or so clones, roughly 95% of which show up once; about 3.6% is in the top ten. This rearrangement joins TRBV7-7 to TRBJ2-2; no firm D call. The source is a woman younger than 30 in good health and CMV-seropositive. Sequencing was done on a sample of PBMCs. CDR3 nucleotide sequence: TGTGCCAGCAGCTTAGGGGCAAAGGACGGGGAGCTGTTTTTT. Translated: CASSLGAKDGELFF.